This T cell receptor beta chain was documented in a study of T-cell reconstitution after alpha-beta-depleted transplantation in children. Preparation of the TCRbeta library was carried out with unique molecular identifiers. TCRdb fed the PCR reads into MiXCR, producing one record per CDR3 protein. The repertoire holds roughly 400,000 distinct CDR3 sequences, with roughly 20% as singletons. This clonotype has just a few counts. The CDR3 runs to 14 residues. V dropped 2 bases and J dropped 4; count of bases not matched to a gene: 4. The germline V gene has CDR1 MNHEY and CDR2 SMNVEV (reference sequence).

This chain connects TRBV27 to TRBJ2-7; 8 bases align to TRBD2. The origin of this receptor is a human donor who donated a stem cell graft to a child with acute myeloid leukemia. The source was PBMCs from the stem cell graft donor, collected from the stem cell graft. The CDR3 DNA is TGTGCCAGCAGTTTAAAGCGGGAGTTTTACGAGCAGTACTTC. Protein product: CASSLKREFYEQYF.